The 16 T cell receptor beta chains in this list originate from one sample, sequenced in a study of shared clonotypes between healthy human individuals. The assay was immunoSEQ multiplex PCR, and TCRdb's table has in-frame clones only and misses some. The table shows some 1 million clones, with roughly 80% occurring only once. Input material: memory CD4+ T cells sorted from blood. Subset described: CD45RA-negative fraction. The origin of the receptors is a man aged 18 to 30 in good health.

The V gene is TRBV30, the J gene TRBJ1-4; no reliable D call. The CDR3 loop spans 14 amino acids. Trimming pared 4 bases from V and 0 bases from J, leaving 9 bases between. Germline V gene lookup returns CDR1 GTSNPN and CDR2 SVGIG (reference sequence). CDR3 nucleotides: TGTGCCTGGAAGGAGGGTGCAACTAATGAAAAACTGTTTTTT. Amino acid sequence: CAWKEGATNEKLFF. The full variable domain, in which reference TRBV30 and TRBJ1-4 provide the parts outside the CDR3, is SQTIHQWPATLVQPVGSPLSLECTVEGTSNPNLYWYRQAAGRGLQLLFYSVGIGQISSEVPQNLSASRPQDRQFILSSKKLLLSDSGFYLCAWKEGATNEKLFFGSGTQLSVL.

This clone was counted only a few times. This chain links TRBV19 with TRBJ1-5; TRBD1 aligns across 11 bases. V gave up 4 bases and J gave up 2 bases; unmatched junction bases: 10. The CDR3 has 18 amino acids. The germline V gene encodes CDR1 LNHDA and CDR2 SQIVND (reference sequence). DNA for the CDR3: TGTGCCAGTAGTAATCGGGACAGGGGGTCGGGCGGCAATCAGCCCCAGCATTTT. This gives the protein CASSNRDRGSGGNQPQHF.

CDR3 in DNA: TGTGCCAGCATTCCTGGGGGACAGGGGGCGGCCCAGTACTTC. Its protein product is CASIPGGQGAAQYF. The chain couples TRBV28 to TRBJ2-5; 12 positions agree with TRBD1. Germline CDR1 and CDR2: MDHEN and SYDVKM. This CDR3 comprises 14 residues. Trimming removed 7 bases from V and 9 bases from J; junction bases left unmatched: 9.

This chain joins TRBV29-1 and TRBJ1-2; D gene ambiguous. Per germline, CDR1 SQVTM and CDR2 ANQGSEA. CDR3 length: 11 residues. Trimming removed 2 bases at V and 9 bases at J, with 10 bases between. Here the CDR3 DNA reads TGCAGCGTTGAAATGGGTTCTAGCTACACCTTC. Its translation is CSVEMGSSYTF. The full variable domain, rest sourced from reference TRBV29-1 and TRBJ1-2, is SAVISQKPSRDICQRGTSLTIQCQVDSQVTMMFWYRQQPGQSLTLIATANQGSEATYESGFVIDKFPISRPNLTFSTLTVSNMSPEDSSIYLCSVEMGSSYTFGSGTRLTVV.

The gene calls are TRBV7-2 and TRBJ2-1, with TRBD2 matching 9 bases. J gave up 7 bases and V 2 bases, and 9 bases lay outside the gene matches. Germline V gene sequence: CDR1 SGHTA, CDR2 FQGNSA. The CDR3 sequence is 16 residues long. CDR3 bases: TGTGCCAGCAGCTTAAGTTTTGCGGGAGGGTCGAATGAGCAGTTCTTC. Amino acids: CASSLSFAGGSNEQFF.

Turning to this clone: The junction does not match germline at one end; this may be a read error. V and J are TRBV6-1 and TRBJ2-6; tentatively, D is TRBD2 (6 bases). CDR1 and CDR2 (germline): MNHNS, SASEGT. This CDR3 region has 15 residues. CDR3: CASREAGSGANVLTF. CDR3 coding DNA: TGTGCCAGCAGAGAAGCGGGCTCTGGGGCCAACGTCCTGACTTTC.

This sequence joins TRBV2 and TRBJ2-1; D gene ambiguous. The CDR3 totals 15 residues. Looked up from germline, CDR1 is SNHLY and CDR2 is FYNNEI. The V and J ends lost 8 bases and 0 bases respectively, with 14 bases between them. The CDR3 sequence is CASVWHGLSYNEQFF. The CDR3, as DNA: TGTGCCAGCGTCTGGCACGGGCTCTCCTACAATGAGCAGTTCTTC. Variable domain in full (rest from reference TRBV2 and TRBJ2-1): EPEVTQTPSHQVTQMGQEVILRCVPISNHLYFYWYRQILGQKVEFLVSFYNNEISEKSEIFDDQFSVERPDGSNFTLKIRSTKLEDSAMYFCASVWHGLSYNEQFFGPGTRLTVL.

This clone was counted once. V is TRBV6-1 and J is TRBJ2-5; D is ambiguous. Trimming left V 4 bases short and J 5 bases short, with 17 bases between. The CDR3 loop spans 15 amino acids. The germline CDR1 and CDR2 sequences are MNHNS and SASEGT. The CDR3 loop is CASSATSRLDETQYF. DNA for the CDR3: TGTGCCAGCAGTGCGACTTCCCGGTTGGATGAGACCCAGTACTTC.

This clone was seen more than once but under ten times. This specimen includes other DNA sequences encoding the same CDR3. The CDR3 here is CASSRSGSETQYF. In DNA form, the CDR3 reads TGTGCCAGCTCACGTAGCGGGAGTGAGACCCAGTACTTC. This sequence joins TRBV18 and TRBJ2-5; TRBD2 agrees at 9 bases. V trimming: 4 bases; J trimming: 5 bases; junction bases outside the gene matches: 2. CDR1 is KGHSH and CDR2 is LQKENI in the germline V gene. The CDR3 runs to 13 residues.

This clone was counted only a few times. The V and J genes are TRBV11-2 and TRBJ2-3; 8 positions match TRBD2. The CDR3 sequence is 11 residues long. After removal of 5 bases from V and 14 bases from J, the junction contained 6 bases not matched to a gene. Per the germline V gene, CDR1 is SGHAT and CDR2 is FQNNGV. Here the CDR3 DNA reads TGTGCCAGCAGCCTACTAGCGGTCCTGTATTTT. Translation gives CASSLLAVLYF.

This clone appeared a few times. The chain is built from TRBV5-6 and TRBJ1-2; no clear D. This CDR3 has 11 residues. With 1 base removed from V and 2 bases from J, the gap between germline ends came to 0 bases. Germline lookup yields CDR1 SGHDT and CDR2 YYEEEE. In DNA, the CDR3 is TGTGCCAGCAGCTTGAACTATGGCTACACCTTC. Its protein is CASSLNYGYTF.

In DNA, the CDR3 is TGTGCCAGCAGCAGAATGGACGGCGACCATACGCAGTATTTT. It is translated as CASSRMDGDHTQYF. The rearrangement links TRBV7-9 to TRBJ2-3, with D hard to call. The CDR3 is made up of 14 amino acids. Trimming removed 5 bases from V and 7 bases from J, with 16 bases in between. Germline CDR1 reads SEHNR; CDR2 reads FQNEAQ (reference sequence).

The CDR3 DNA reads TGTGCCAGCAGCTTAGTGGGAAGGGGGATGTACTTC. It encodes CASSLVGRGMYF. The chain is built from TRBV7-9 and TRBJ2-5, with D possibly being TRBD1 (6 bases). V was cut by 1 base and J by 13 bases, with 13 bases left in between. Looked up from germline, CDR1 is SEHNR and CDR2 is FQNEAQ (reference sequence). This CDR3 contains 12 residues.

Turning to this clone: Other nucleotide sequences from this sample produce the same CDR3. The rearrangement joins TRBV10-3 to TRBJ1-3; unclear D gene. The CDR3 is 13 residues long. Germline values: CDR1 ENHRY, CDR2 SYGVKD. Trimming pared 2 bases from V and 2 bases from J, leaving 4 bases between. CDR3: CAISESAGNTIYF. The CDR3 nucleotides read TGTGCCATCAGTGAGAGTGCTGGAAACACCATATATTTT.

The chain uses TRBV21-1 and TRBJ2-3. TRBV21-1 is noted as a pseudogene. The CDR3 has 14 amino acids. CDR3 nucleotides: TGTGCCAGCAGCAACCCCACGAGCACAGATACGCAGTATTTT. Translating gives CASSNPTSTDTQYF.

This clone appeared a single time. J is TRBJ2-3 and V is TRBV10-3; 8 bases fit TRBD1. CDR3 size: 15 residues. V gave up 1 base and J gave up 4 bases; unmatched junction bases: 4. From germline, CDR1 is ENHRY and CDR2 SYGVKD. CDR3 in amino acids: CAISEYGQGADTQYF. CDR3 in DNA: TGTGCCATCAGTGAGTACGGACAGGGCGCAGATACGCAGTATTTT.